This T cell receptor beta chain appears in the sequencing data of a study of cytomegalovirus exposure and HLA in healthy donors. General study points: The authors later found TCR association rates varying by HLA locus, with DRB1 most and HLA-C fewest.

60 Vbeta and 13 Jbeta primers were used in PCR. Sequenced by immunoSEQ multiplex PCR; TCRdb stores in-frame clones only, minus some. Of over 150,000 clones listed, around three quarters were seen once; the top ten hold about 2%. With respect to this clone: The antigen remains undetermined.

Trimming shortened V by 0 bases and J by 4 bases, and 12 bases separated the two germline ends. Looked up from germline, CDR1 is SGHTA and CDR2 is FQGNSA. The CDR3 has 15 amino acids. Donors showed nominal health when sampled, although they likely had unrecorded immune exposures. The sequenced sample was PBMCs. The V call is TRBV7-2, the J call TRBJ2-5, with D maybe TRBD1 (6 bases). The sequence came from a man in his forties in good health and CMV-seronegative. The CDR3 spells CASSLANQGRETQYF. Written as DNA, the CDR3 is TGTGCCAGCAGCTTAGCGAATCAGGGGCGAGAGACCCAGTACTTC.